Below are 25 T cell receptor beta chains sequenced from a single sample in a study of early T cells in non-severe SARS-CoV-2 infection. TCRdb itself ran the 5' RACE reads through MiXCR, one entry per CDR3 protein. The sample comprises around 45,000 distinct CDR3 sequences, roughly 4% of which are singletons, and around 2.8% rests with the top ten. Sequencing was performed on whole blood. The receptor set was obtained from an adult who was a healthcare worker with PCR-confirmed SARS-CoV-2 infection or an uninfected control (not recorded which).

Only a few counts were recorded for this clonotype. The V gene is TRBV24-1, the J gene TRBJ2-1; 9 bases are shared with TRBD2. V gave up 3 bases and J gave up 3 bases; unmatched junction bases: 5. This CDR3 has 16 residues. The germline V gene encodes CDR1 KGHDR and CDR2 SFDVKD. The CDR3 bases are TGTGCCACCAGTGATCGAATTAGCGGGAGCTACAATGAGCAGTTCTTC. It is translated as CATSDRISGSYNEQFF.

The V and J genes are TRBV15 and TRBJ2-1; D might be TRBD1 or TRBD2, each matching 5 bases. The germline V gene encodes CDR1 LNHNV and CDR2 YYDKDF (reference sequence). The CDR3 has 14 amino acids. V lost 1 base, J lost 4 bases, and 8 bases lay in between. CDR3 sequence reads: CATSRGGEYNEQFF. For the CDR3, the DNA is TGTGCCACCAGCAGAGGAGGGGAGTACAATGAGCAGTTCTTC.

Many counts were recorded for this clonotype. This rearrangement joins TRBV30 to TRBJ1-5; D remains ambiguous. V shed 3 bases and J shed 0 bases, with 15 bases lying between them. The CDR3 has 16 residues. The germline V gene encodes CDR1 GTSNPN and CDR2 SVGIG (reference sequence). The chain's CDR3 is CAWSRPLPYSNQPQHF. CDR3 in DNA: TGTGCCTGGAGCCGACCCCTGCCTTATAGCAATCAGCCCCAGCATTTT.

The sample holds many counts of this clonotype. The J gene is TRBJ1-5, the V gene TRBV6-2 or TRBV6-3; maybe TRBD1 (6 bases). The CDR3 runs 14 residues. The germline V and J ends were trimmed by 6 bases and 0 bases, with 9 bases remaining between them. In germline, CDR1 is MNHEY, CDR2 SVGEGT. CDR3 bases: TGTGCCAGCAGACAGGGCTATAGCAATCAGCCCCAGCATTTT. Residues: CASRQGYSNQPQHF.

This clonotype was observed many times. The chain combines TRBV5-8 with TRBJ2-5, with TRBD2 identical over 7 bases. The trim removed 6 bases at V and 4 bases at J, leaving 12 bases unmatched. Germline-derived CDR1 and CDR2 are SGHTS and YDEGEE. This CDR3 has 15 residues. This CDR3 reads CASTFNGRRAETQYF. The CDR3 DNA reads as TGTGCCAGCACCTTTAACGGGAGGAGGGCAGAGACCCAGTACTTC. Full variable domain (outside the CDR3, taken from reference TRBV5-8 and TRBJ2-5): EAGVTQSPTHLIKTRGQQATLRCSPISGHTSVYWYQQALGLGLQFLLWYDEGEERNRGNFPPRFSGRQFPNYSSELNVNALELEDSALYLCASTFNGRRAETQYFGPGTRLLVL.

This clonotype was detected many times. The chain couples TRBV6-2 or TRBV6-3 to TRBJ2-1; D is possibly TRBD1 or TRBD2 (6 bases each). The CDR3 has 15 residues. Germline V gene sequence: CDR1 MNHEY, CDR2 SVGEGT. The V end lost 5 bases, the J end lost 7 bases, and 18 bases lay between the germline ends. The CDR3 coding sequence is TGTGCCAGCAGTCACCCCGGGGGCGAGCGTAATGAGCAGTTCTTC. Translated, it gives CASSHPGGERNEQFF.

There are many counts of this clonotype. This chain links TRBV12-3 or TRBV12-4 with TRBJ1-4, with unresolved D. This CDR3 region has 14 residues. Trimming cost V 5 bases and J 0 bases, with 7 bases left between them. The CDR3 loop is CASSGRSTNEKLFF. The CDR3 DNA reads as TGTGCCAGCAGTGGACGGTCAACTAATGAAAAACTGTTTTTT.

This clonotype was seen only a few times. The chain has TRBV20-1 and TRBJ1-5; D remains unclear. The germline CDR1 and CDR2 sequences are DFQATT and SNEGSKA (reference sequence). V was cut by 6 bases and J by 3 bases, with 15 bases left in between. The CDR3 runs to 14 residues. As DNA, the CDR3 is TGCAGTGCGAGGAGGATGGGGTTCAATCAGCCCCAGCATTTT. It codes for CSARRMGFNQPQHF.

V gene TRBV13 combines with J gene TRBJ2-7; TRBD1 matches 9 bases. This CDR3 is built from 13 residues. The junction had 3 bases not matched to a gene; V was cut back by 5 bases and J by 4 bases. Germline V gives CDR1 PRHDT, CDR2 FYEKMQ (reference sequence). The CDR3 here is CASSGDRVYEQYF. For the CDR3, the DNA is TGTGCCAGCAGCGGGGACAGGGTTTACGAGCAGTACTTC.

The chain has TRBV6-5 and TRBJ2-2, with a tentative D call TRBD1 (5 bases). Trimming took 2 bases from V and 1 from J, leaving 5 bases between them. Germline values: CDR1 MNHEY, CDR2 SVGAGI. The CDR3 has 14 amino acids. The CDR3 sequence is CASSYTGNTGELFF. The DNA of the CDR3 is TGTGCCAGCAGTTACACAGGGAACACCGGGGAGCTGTTTTTT.

The sample holds many counts of this clonotype. The genes are TRBV7-6 and TRBJ2-1; 7 bases agree with TRBD2. The CDR3 has 16 residues. The V segment lost 4 bases and the J segment 3 bases; nucleotides outside the gene matches: 9. Germline V gene sequence: CDR1 SGHVS, CDR2 FNYEAQ. CDR3 in DNA: TGTGCCAGCAGCTCTGAAACAAGCGGGATCTACAATGAGCAGTTCTTC. This translates into CASSSETSGIYNEQFF. Looking up the rest from reference TRBV7-6 and TRBJ2-1 gives the full variable domain: GAGVSQSPRYKVTKRGQDVALRCDPISGHVSLYWYRQALGQGPEFLTYFNYEAQQDKSGLPNDRFSAERPEGSISTLTIQRTEQRDSAMYRCASSSETSGIYNEQFFGPGTRLTVL.

This clonotype was recorded at least ten times. This sequence joins TRBV7-9 and TRBJ2-1; D not certain. This CDR3 comprises 16 residues. The V gene's germline CDR1 is SEHNR and CDR2 FQNEAQ (reference sequence). Trimming removed 5 bases at V and 12 bases at J, with 26 bases between. The CDR3 region has the DNA TGTGCCAGCAGCCTCCCTTTGGGGTTTTCGATCTCGGGGCAGTTCTTC. Translating gives CASSLPLGFSISGQFF.

This clonotype was counted at least ten times. This chain joins TRBV20-1 and TRBJ2-2; 8 positions match TRBD2. Germline V CDR1 and CDR2: DFQATT, SNEGSKA (reference sequence). Trimming cost V 1 base and J 2 bases; bases outside gene matches: 3. The CDR3 extends over 15 amino acids. CDR3 sequence (DNA): TGCAGTGCTAGAGCAAGCGGGGGTAACACCGGGGAGCTGTTTTTT. Encoded protein: CSARASGGNTGELFF.

This clonotype was seen at least ten times. The rearrangement links TRBV19 to TRBJ2-5, with TRBD2 as a possible D gene (5 bases). Germline values: CDR1 LNHDA, CDR2 SQIVND (reference sequence). V was shortened by 1 base and J by 5 bases, with 17 bases between the two germline ends. The CDR3 covers 16 residues. In DNA form, the CDR3 reads TGTGCCAGTAGTATAGGTTTCGGGAAGAGGAGGGAGACCCAGTACTTC. It is translated as CASSIGFGKRRETQYF.

This clonotype has at least ten counts. The V call is TRBV7-9, the J call TRBJ2-3; TRBD1 or TRBD2 may be the D gene (5 bases each). Per germline, CDR1 SEHNR and CDR2 FQNEAQ (reference sequence). V lost 2 bases and J lost 0, with 24 bases in between. CDR3 length equals 20 residues. The CDR3 coding sequence is TGTGCCAGCAGCTTAACTAGGGGTGGACCCGCGTTTACTAGCACAGATACGCAGTATTTT. It encodes CASSLTRGGPAFTSTDTQYF.

This clonotype has a count of ten or more. The V and J genes are TRBV7-8 and TRBJ2-7, with D maybe TRBD2 (5 bases). The V gene's germline CDR1 is SGHVS and CDR2 FQNEAQ. V was pared by 0 bases and J by 9 bases, with 12 bases between. This CDR3 comprises 13 residues. The CDR3 loop is CASSLAEWRPQYF. For the CDR3, the DNA is TGTGCCAGCAGCTTAGCGGAGTGGAGGCCGCAGTACTTC.

At least ten counts were recorded for this clonotype. This chain uses TRBV14 with TRBJ2-6, with D possibly matching TRBD1 (5 bases). Germline V gene lookup returns CDR1 SGHDN and CDR2 FVKESK. The CDR3 has 15 residues. V was trimmed by 5 bases and J by 2 bases, leaving 10 bases between them. DNA for the CDR3: TGTGCCAGCAGCACACGACAGACTGGGGCCAACGTCCTGACTTTC. This gives the protein CASSTRQTGANVLTF.

This clonotype occurred many times. The V call is TRBV20-1, the J call TRBJ2-5; possible D gene TRBD2, 6 bases. The V gene's germline CDR1 is DFQATT and CDR2 SNEGSKA (reference sequence). V lost 5 bases and J lost 1, with 14 bases in between. The CDR3 is 14 residues long. CDR3: CSAGRRGRQETQYF. The CDR3 DNA is TGCAGTGCTGGTAGGCGGGGCCGCCAAGAGACCCAGTACTTC.

This clonotype was detected many times. The chain recombines TRBV9 with TRBJ1-6; 10 bases are a match to TRBD1. With 0 bases clipped from V and 9 bases from J, the junction kept 3 bases outside the gene matches. Germline V CDR1 and CDR2: SGDLS, YYNGEE. This CDR3 region has 15 residues. This chain's CDR3 is CASSVGQGAGSPLHF. The DNA for the CDR3 is TGTGCCAGCAGCGTAGGACAGGGGGCCGGTTCACCCCTCCACTTT.

This clonotype was observed at least ten times. The chain couples TRBV29-1 to TRBJ2-7; 9 bases are shared with TRBD1. Germline V gene lookup returns CDR1 SQVTM and CDR2 ANQGSEA. Trimming took 7 bases from V and 5 from J; bases not matched to a gene: 9. CDR3 length: 13 amino acids. The CDR3 loop is CSGGTGTGNEQYF. The DNA for the CDR3 is TGCAGCGGCGGGACAGGGACTGGGAACGAGCAGTACTTC.

This clonotype was picked up many times. The CDR3, as DNA: TGTGCCAGCAGCAGACAGGGGGGGACTGAAGCTTTCTTT. Its translation is CASSRQGGTEAFF. The J gene is TRBJ1-1, the V gene TRBV5-5; 9 nucleotides agree with TRBD1. Looked up from germline, CDR1 is SGHKS and CDR2 is YYEKEE (reference sequence). The CDR3 runs to 13 residues. J lost 5 bases, V lost 4 bases, and 3 bases had no gene match.

Only a few counts were recorded for this clonotype. V and J are TRBV15 and TRBJ2-1; D may be TRBD2 (6 bases). The V end lost 0 bases, the J end lost 2 bases, and 11 bases lay between the germline ends. In germline, CDR1 is LNHNV, CDR2 YYDKDF (reference sequence). The CDR3 is made up of 16 amino acids. The CDR3 sequence: CATSREWGTPYNEQFF. For the CDR3, the DNA is TGTGCCACCAGCAGAGAGTGGGGGACTCCCTACAATGAGCAGTTCTTC. The full variable domain, completed using reference TRBV15 and TRBJ2-1, is DAMVIQNPRYQVTQFGKPVTLSCSQTLNHNVMYWYQQKSSQAPKLLFHYYDKDFNNEADTPDNFQSRRPNTSFCFLDIRSPGLGDTAMYLCATSREWGTPYNEQFFGPGTRLTVL.

This clonotype has a handful of counts. The chain is built from TRBV5-1 and TRBJ2-1; 8 bases are a match to TRBD2. The CDR3 extends over 17 amino acids. Germline loops: CDR1 SGHRS, CDR2 YFSETQ. V lost 0 bases and J lost 5; bases outside the gene matches: 10. In DNA, the CDR3 is TGCGCCAGCAGCTTGGCCGCGGGAGGCCCGGGAAACAATGAGCAGTTCTTC. Its protein product is CASSLAAGGPGNNEQFF.

This clonotype was seen more than once but under ten times. The chain links TRBV5-1 to TRBJ2-1; D is possibly TRBD2 (6 bases). V lost 0 bases, J lost 9 bases, and 10 bases lay in between. Germline CDR1 is SGHRS and CDR2 is YFSETQ. The CDR3 is 13 residues long. CDR3 in DNA: TGCGCCAGCAGCTTGGTGGCTAGCGCTGAGCAGTTCTTC. Protein: CASSLVASAEQFF.

This clonotype was seen at least ten times. This chain joins TRBV19 and TRBJ1-4, with TRBD1 identical over 9 bases. The germline CDR1 and CDR2 sequences are LNHDA and SQIVND (reference sequence). The V segment lost 5 bases and the J segment 7 bases; nucleotides outside the gene matches: 8. This CDR3 has 15 residues. CDR3 coding DNA: TGTGCCAGTAGTCGGTCCGGGACAGGGCGTGAAAAACTGTTTTTT. As protein: CASSRSGTGREKLFF.